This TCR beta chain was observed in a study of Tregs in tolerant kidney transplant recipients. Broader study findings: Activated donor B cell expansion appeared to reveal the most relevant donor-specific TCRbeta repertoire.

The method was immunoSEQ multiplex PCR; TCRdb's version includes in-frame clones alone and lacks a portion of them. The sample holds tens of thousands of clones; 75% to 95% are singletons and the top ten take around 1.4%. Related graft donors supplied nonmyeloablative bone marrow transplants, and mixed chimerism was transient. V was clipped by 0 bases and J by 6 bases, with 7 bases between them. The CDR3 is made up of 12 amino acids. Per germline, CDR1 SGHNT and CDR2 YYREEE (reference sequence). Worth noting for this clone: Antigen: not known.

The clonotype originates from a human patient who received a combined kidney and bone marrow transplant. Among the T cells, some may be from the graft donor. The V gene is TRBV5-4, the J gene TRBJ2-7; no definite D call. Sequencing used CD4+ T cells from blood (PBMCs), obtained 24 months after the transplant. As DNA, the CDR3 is TGTGCCAGCAGCTTGGCATCGGGCGAGCAGTACTTC. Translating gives CASSLASGEQYF.